This TCR beta chain originates from a study of blood T cell repertoires in COVID-19 (dated by TCRdb to between 2020 and 2021). Turning to the overall study: Samples from collaborators originated in the United States, Italy and Spain and spanned both the acute and convalescent phases of COVID-19. Samples were obtained from the ongoing ImmuneRACE study (first 160 participants) and from 1,254 subjects provided by 6 global collaborators. The prospective study material was composed of cDNA or gDNA derived from T cells, B-cell-depleted T cells, or PBMCs. Subjects who had been exposed to COVID-19, were actively infected with it, or had recovered from it provided the deeply sampled blood TCRbeta repertoires that made up the dataset. Sample metadata almost always included a de-identified subject ID, COVID-19 status, age in years and sex. The repertoires were made available in a free public database intended to serve as a resource for research on the immune response to SARS-CoV-2. Where available, HLA class I and class II types were taken from metadata supplied by the sample provider and were not determined by assay-based typing. Overall study outcomes, separate from this receptor: Clinical and demographic metadata were provided uncurated, with the amount varying by source and participant.

The germline V gene (reference sequence) yields LGHDT for CDR1 and YNNKEL for CDR2. The germline ends are 13 bases apart after V is trimmed by 6 bases and J by 5 bases. The CDR3 sequence holds 13 residues, the cysteine and phenylalanine included. CDR3 DNA only is kept here, 39 bases in frame from base 1. TCRbeta CDR3 regions were amplified from genomic DNA by means of the immunoSEQ Assay, a bias-controlled multiplex PCR. Per the original workflow: The number of nucleated cells in each sample was estimated by amplification of reference gene primers within the assay. To quantify the absolute abundance of each unique TCRbeta CDR3 rearrangement, sequence reads were collapsed and filtered. For each sample, productive Simpson clonality was calculated as the square root of Simpson's diversity index across productive rearrangements. The source is immuneACCESS, and TCRdb retained only in-frame sequences with V and J called. Part of the clones is not carried over; for the studies checked, unresolved V genes explain less than half of this, and the remainder is unexplained. That table is the source of V, J and clone size, and D and trimming were worked out from the DNA. This sample comprises roughly 140,000 clones, approximately 80% of them detected only once. The ten largest make up roughly 6.2% of the sample.

About this clone itself: Its antigen specificity is not known. No clone much larger than this one lies a single base away; base qualities are absent.

In the prospective study, participants were roughly 18 to 95 years old, resided in 20 to 30 geographic areas of the United States, and were enrolled through a virtual design. In the prospective study, cohorts were assigned on the basis of participant-reported clinical history obtained from a screening survey and a study questionnaire. Recovered participants in ImmuneRACE Cohort 3 were defined by two consecutive negative NP/OP PCR tests, clearance by a healthcare professional, or resolution of symptoms. Each participant in the prospective study had whole blood, serum and a nasopharyngeal or oropharyngeal swab collected by mobile phlebotomists. Over a roughly 2-month period, participants in the prospective study had the option of providing additional blood draws and questionnaires. Before DNA extraction, prospective study blood samples were shipped either frozen or at room temperature.

The sample was PBMCs or T cells enriched from blood (not recorded which). Rearrangement joined TRBV3-1 (or the pseudogene TRBV3-2) to TRBJ2-5; possibly the D gene is TRBD2, per 5 matching bases. The sequence was obtained from a woman between 40 and 50 years old who had recovered from COVID-19. The CDR3 corresponds to CASRRQPGETQYF. The DNA sequence is TGTGCCAGCAGGCGGCAGCCGGGGGAGACCCAGTACTTC.